The clone carrying this T cell receptor beta chain came up once. Its antigen is undetermined. This entry is derived from a study of cytomegalovirus exposure and HLA in healthy donors. Overall study results and limits: Earlier results showed most TCR beta V segments being productive about 87% or about 30% of the time. Upon later analysis, HLA-associated TCR beta chains proved more clonally expanded than other, equally common chains.

Per germline, CDR1 LNHDA and CDR2 SQIVND (reference sequence). The CDR3 sequence is 14 residues long. V was pared by 5 bases and J by 8 bases, with 15 bases between. Primers included in the PCR were 60 Vbeta and 13 Jbeta primers. Using immunoSEQ multiplex PCR, the repertoire was profiled, and TCRdb retains in-frame clones only, with some absent. The data contain around 150,000 clones, over 75% of them singletons. The chain recombines TRBV19 with TRBJ1-4; D is possibly TRBD1 (6 bases). Input material: PBMCs. The sequence was obtained from a male donor in good health and CMV-seronegative. CDR3 sequence reads: CASSSGQNREKLFF. DNA for the CDR3: TGTGCCAGTAGTTCCGGACAGAATCGAGAAAAACTGTTTTTT. Based on the CDR3 plus reference TRBV19 and TRBJ1-4, the full variable domain is DGGITQSPKYLFRKEGQNVTLSCEQNLNHDAMYWYRQDPGQGLRLIYYSQIVNDFQKGDIAEGYSVSREKKESFPLTVTSAQKNPTAFYLCASSSGQNREKLFFGSGTQLSVL.